This passage covers 27 T cell receptor beta chains from one sample sequenced in a study of blood T cell repertoires in COVID-19. Using immunoSEQ multiplex PCR, the repertoire was profiled, and TCRdb retains in-frame clones only, with some absent. The top ten hold around 3.6% of the sample, which has tens of thousands of clones, approximately 90% seen once. Sequenced: peripheral blood. These receptors were obtained from a human donor in a cohort sampled during active COVID-19.

The chain recombines TRBV15 with TRBJ2-1; 11 bases agree with TRBD2. The V gene end was trimmed by 0 bases and the J gene end by 8 bases; junction bases not matched to a gene: 9. CDR1 is LNHNV, CDR2 YYDKDF, per germline (reference sequence). The CDR3 covers 17 residues. CDR3 nucleotide sequence: TGTGCCACCAGCAGAGAACTAGCGGGAGCGGGATCCCATGAGCAGTTCTTC. Residues: CATSRELAGAGSHEQFF.

The chain has TRBV13 and TRBJ2-1, with 11 bases lining up with TRBD2. J lost 9 bases, V lost 11 bases, and 12 bases had no gene match. CDR3 length equals 14 residues. Germline V gene sequence: CDR1 PRHDT, CDR2 FYEKMQ (reference sequence). CDR3 sequence: CAGKTSGIFGEQFF. DNA for the CDR3: TGTGCCGGAAAGACTAGCGGGATTTTTGGTGAGCAGTTCTTC.

The V call is TRBV6-2 or TRBV6-3, the J call TRBJ2-2, with D tentatively TRBD2 (6 bases). The germline V and J ends were trimmed by 4 bases and 0 bases, with 12 bases remaining between them. CDR1 is MNHEY, CDR2 SVGEGT, per germline. The CDR3 is 16 residues long. DNA for the CDR3: TGTGCCAGCAGTTCCTGGGGCGGGGCGAACACCGGGGAGCTGTTTTTT. Its protein is CASSSWGGANTGELFF.

The chain combines TRBV30 with TRBJ1-4, with 7 bases matching TRBD1. The germline gives CDR1 GTSNPN, CDR2 SVGIG (reference sequence). V trimming: 0 bases; J trimming: 0 bases; junction bases outside the gene matches: 4. The length of the CDR3 is 16 residues. The CDR3 DNA follows: TGTGCCTGGAGTGTAGGGGGGACAGCAACTAATGAAAAACTGTTTTTT. Translated: CAWSVGGTATNEKLFF.

The chain combines TRBV28 with TRBJ1-1, with D unclear. This CDR3 comprises 14 residues. The germline V and J ends were trimmed by 4 bases and 0 bases, with 9 bases remaining between them. The germline V gene encodes CDR1 MDHEN and CDR2 SYDVKM. The CDR3 nucleotides are TGTGCCAGCAGTTCGAGGTTTCTGAACACTGAAGCTTTCTTT. Translated: CASSSRFLNTEAFF.

V is TRBV30 and J is TRBJ1-1; possible D gene TRBD1, 5 bases. Germline V gives CDR1 GTSNPN, CDR2 SVGIG (reference sequence). V was pared by 2 bases and J by 7 bases, with 14 bases between. The CDR3 extends over 13 amino acids. The CDR3 loop is CAWSWGGGLEAFF. CDR3 coding DNA: TGTGCCTGGAGTTGGGGCGGTGGGCTTGAAGCTTTCTTT.

This clone was detected only once. The V and J genes are TRBV7-8 and TRBJ2-1, with 8 positions matching TRBD2. Unmatched junction bases numbered 7, after V lost 1 base and J lost 8 bases. Germline values: CDR1 SGHVS, CDR2 FQNEAQ. CDR3 length equals 15 residues. CDR3 sequence (DNA): TGTGCCAGCAGCTTAGTTGGTAGCGGGGTCCATGAGCAGTTCTTC. Translation gives CASSLVGSGVHEQFF.

The CDR3 protein is CASSRDRNTEAFF. The CDR3 DNA reads TGTGCCAGCAGCCGCGACAGGAACACTGAAGCTTTCTTT. The rearrangement links TRBV11-2 to TRBJ1-1, with TRBD1 as a possible D gene (5 bases). Germline assignment: CDR1 SGHAT and CDR2 FQNNGV. The CDR3 spans 13 residues. V lost 5 bases and J 1 base, leaving 8 bases between the germline ends.

The rearrangement joins TRBV7-3 to TRBJ2-3; D may be TRBD1 (5 bases). V was shortened by 6 bases and J by 3 bases, with 16 bases between the two germline ends. Looked up from germline, CDR1 is SGHTA and CDR2 is FQGTGA. CDR3 length: 15 amino acids. This chain's CDR3 is CASSASPGLTDTQYF. Here the CDR3 DNA reads TGTGCCAGCAGTGCGTCCCCAGGGCTAACAGATACGCAGTATTTT.

The chain's CDR3 is CASRGTGSEAFF. The DNA for the CDR3 is TGTGCCAGCAGGGGAACAGGATCTGAAGCTTTCTTT. The chain has TRBV2 and TRBJ1-1, with D perhaps matching TRBD1 (5 bases). The CDR3 has 12 amino acids. Germline-derived CDR1 and CDR2 are SNHLY and FYNNEI. The V and J ends lost 6 bases and 6 bases respectively, with 11 bases between them.

This clone came up a few times. CDR3 DNA sequence: TGCGCCAGCAGCCAGGGTCAAGCGGATGAAAAACTGTTTTTT. Protein: CASSQGQADEKLFF. The chain employs TRBV4-3 and TRBJ1-4; D is uncertain. Looked up from germline, CDR1 is LGHNA and CDR2 is YSLEER. V gave up 3 bases and J gave up 6 bases, with 11 bases separating them. This CDR3 contains 14 residues.

The chain uses TRBV30 and TRBJ2-7; D gene unclear. The CDR3 loop spans 12 amino acids. V lost 2 bases, J lost 4 bases, and 9 bases lay in between. Germline CDR1 and CDR2: GTSNPN and SVGIG (reference sequence). The DNA for the CDR3 is TGTGCCTGGAGTCCCCCTAGTTACGAGCAGTACTTC. Its translation is CAWSPPSYEQYF.

V is TRBV23-1 and J is TRBJ2-7; D unresolved. TRBV23-1 is classed as an ORF, of uncertain function. This CDR3 contains 14 residues. V lost 6 bases to trimming and J lost 3 bases, with 15 bases between them. The CDR3 nucleotides read TGCGCCAGCAGCCGCGGTGTGATTGACTACGAGCAGTACTTC. Protein product: CASSRGVIDYEQYF.

This clone turned up a few times. This sequence joins TRBV12-3 or TRBV12-4 and TRBJ1-4, with D perhaps TRBD1 (5 bases). V was trimmed by 8 bases and J by 8 bases, leaving 12 bases between them. The CDR3 spans 12 residues. The CDR3 is CASSGAAEKLFF. DNA for the CDR3: TGTGCCAGCTCTGGGGCTGCGGAAAAACTGTTTTTT.

The rearrangement links TRBV27 to TRBJ2-7; 11 bases agree with TRBD2. V shed 4 bases and J 2 bases; nucleotides not matched to a gene: 4. CDR3 length: 15 residues. The germline gives CDR1 MNHEY, CDR2 SMNVEV (reference sequence). The CDR3 loop reads CASSSLAGGPYEQYF. The CDR3 DNA reads as TGTGCCAGCAGTTCCCTAGCGGGAGGCCCCTACGAGCAGTACTTC.

The chain joins TRBV27 to TRBJ2-7, with 8 bases matching TRBD1. The length of the CDR3 is 14 residues. CDR1 and CDR2 (germline): MNHEY, SMNVEV (reference sequence). Germline trimming cut 6 bases from V and 5 bases from J; bases unmatched to any gene: 9. In nucleotides, the CDR3 is TGTGCCAGCAGCCAGACAGGGGTCCTCAACGAGCAGTACTTC. Encoded protein: CASSQTGVLNEQYF.

This sequence joins TRBV9 and TRBJ1-2; TRBD1 matches 7 bases. From germline, CDR1 is SGDLS and CDR2 YYNGEE. The ends lost 3 bases at V and 4 bases at J; junction bases unmatched: 6. This CDR3 has 14 residues. In DNA form, the CDR3 reads TGTGCCAGCAGCGCGGAGGGACAGCTCTATGGCTACACCTTC. Protein: CASSAEGQLYGYTF.

J is TRBJ1-1 and V is TRBV7-3; the D is unclear. The germline gives CDR1 SGHTA, CDR2 FQGTGA. The CDR3 length is 13 residues. Trimming stripped 5 bases from V and 2 bases from J, with 9 bases between. In DNA, the CDR3 is TGTGCCAGCAGCCCAAACAGAAACACTGAAGCTTTCTTT. This gives the protein CASSPNRNTEAFF.

J is TRBJ1-5 and V is TRBV27; D possibly corresponds to TRBD1 (6 bases). CDR3 length: 13 residues. Germline-derived CDR1 and CDR2 are MNHEY and SMNVEV (reference sequence). V dropped 8 bases and J dropped 7 bases, with 15 bases sitting between them. This CDR3 is CASGGAAGQPQHF. The CDR3 DNA is TGTGCCAGCGGGGGGGCCGCGGGCCAGCCCCAGCATTTT.

The chain joins TRBV14 to TRBJ1-4; no clear D. CDR3 length: 12 amino acids. Germline assignment: CDR1 SGHDN and CDR2 FVKESK. Trimming left V 4 bases short and J 11 bases short, with 11 bases between. The CDR3 protein is CASSPGIGKLFF. Written as DNA, the CDR3 is TGTGCCAGCAGCCCGGGGATCGGGAAACTGTTTTTT.

The genes are TRBV28 and TRBJ2-7; the D gene is possibly TRBD1 (5 bases). This CDR3 is built from 14 residues. CDR1 is MDHEN, CDR2 SYDVKM, per germline. With 2 bases removed from V and 2 bases from J, the gap between germline ends came to 10 bases. The CDR3 here is CASSLIDSTYEQYF. In DNA, the CDR3 is TGTGCCAGCAGTTTAATAGACAGCACCTACGAGCAGTACTTC. Full variable domain (outside the CDR3, taken from reference TRBV28 and TRBJ2-7): DVKVTQSSRYLVKRTGEKVFLECVQDMDHENMFWYRQDPGLGLRLIYFSYDVKMKEKGDIPEGYSVSREKKERFSLILESASTNQTSMYLCASSLIDSTYEQYFGPGTRLTVT.

The V call is TRBV25-1, the J call TRBJ2-4; TRBD1 matches at 11 bases. Germline-derived CDR1 and CDR2 are MGHDK and SYGVNS. The CDR3 runs 13 residues. V lost 5 bases and J lost 7; bases outside the gene matches: 1. The CDR3 sequence: CASSWDRGNIQYF. The DNA for the CDR3 is TGTGCCAGCAGTTGGGACAGGGGGAACATTCAGTACTTC.

J is TRBJ2-7 and V is TRBV6-5, with D possibly matching TRBD1 (5 bases). The CDR3 runs 13 residues. Between the trimmed V and J ends, which lost 8 bases and 6 bases, there was a span of 17 bases. The germline CDR1 and CDR2 sequences are MNHEY and SVGAGI. CDR3 loop: CASRAQVRREQYF. The DNA of the CDR3 is TGTGCCAGCCGGGCACAGGTACGGCGCGAGCAGTACTTC.

This clone occurred once. The chain combines TRBV5-1 with TRBJ2-7; 16 bases are a match to TRBD2. CDR1 and CDR2 (germline): SGHRS, YFSETQ. The junction had 9 bases not matched to a gene; V was cut back by 4 bases and J by 5 bases. There are 17 residues in the CDR3. The CDR3 DNA is TGCGCCAGCAGCCCCGGGACTAGCGGGAGGGCCCTCCACGAGCAGTACTTC. This encodes CASSPGTSGRALHEQYF.

The gene calls are TRBV5-1 and TRBJ2-5, with 8 bases lining up with TRBD2. CDR3 length: 17 amino acids. CDR1 and CDR2 (germline): SGHRS, YFSETQ. J was trimmed by 0 bases and V by 0 bases; bases with no gene match: 7. CDR3 sequence (DNA): TGCGCCAGCAGCTTGGAACCAGGACTAGCCGACCAAGAGACCCAGTACTTC. Amino acids: CASSLEPGLADQETQYF.

This chain links TRBV10-3 with TRBJ2-7; the match to TRBD2 covers 7 bases. CDR1 and CDR2 (germline): ENHRY, SYGVKD. J was trimmed by 3 bases and V by 4 bases; bases with no gene match: 6. This CDR3 is built from 14 residues. The CDR3 spells CAISVSGGFYEQYF. DNA for the CDR3: TGTGCCATCAGTGTTTCGGGGGGATTCTACGAGCAGTACTTC.

This chain uses TRBV6-6 with TRBJ2-6, with unresolved D. The CDR3 has 16 residues. V was pared by 4 bases and J by 0 bases, with 10 bases between. The germline V gene has CDR1 MNHNY and CDR2 SVGAGI (reference sequence). This CDR3 is CASSFTGSSGANVLTF. CDR3 nucleotides: TGTGCCAGCAGTTTCACCGGGTCCTCTGGGGCCAACGTCCTGACTTTC.